Below are 13 T cell receptor beta chains sequenced from a single sample in a study of beta chain features in type 1 diabetes. No antigen is known for these receptors. Every isolated RNA sample was fully reverse transcribed, so sequencing captured expressed TCRB transcripts. Profiling relied on immunoSEQ multiplex PCR, and the TCRdb table lists in-frame clones only, not all of them. The sample carries over 650,000 clones, more than 13% recorded once. Study results and caveats: Shortening of TCRB CDR3s, moderate but significant, appeared in all four CD4+ subsets of Type 1 diabetes patients.

Source material: naive CD4+ T cells from blood. These receptors originate from a man aged 18 to 30 with type 1 diabetes.

This clone was counted only a few times. The J gene is TRBJ2-5, the V gene TRBV6-1, with D perhaps TRBD2 (7 bases). Germline CDR1 reads MNHNS; CDR2 reads SASEGT. With 3 bases removed from V and 5 bases from J, the gap between germline ends came to 16 bases. CDR3 size: 15 residues. CDR3 nucleotide sequence: TGTGCCAGCAGTGATCATAGGGGGGGCGCGGAGACCCAGTACTTC. It codes for CASSDHRGGAETQYF.

This clone was picked up one time. V gene TRBV30 combines with J gene TRBJ1-1, with unresolved D. This CDR3 has 11 residues. V dropped 2 bases and J dropped 10 bases, with 11 bases sitting between them. CDR1 and CDR2 from the germline V gene are GTSNPN and SVGIG (reference sequence). CDR3 protein: CAWSPLPGAFF. CDR3 DNA sequence: TGTGCCTGGAGTCCCCTGCCAGGAGCTTTCTTT.

CDR3 nucleotide sequence: TGTGCCAGCAGCTTCGTCGGACTAGCGGGAAACGAGCAGTACTTC. The encoded protein is CASSFVGLAGNEQYF. The V call is TRBV5-4, the J call TRBJ2-7, with TRBD2 matching over 12 bases. The CDR3 sequence is 15 residues long. The V gene end was trimmed by 2 bases and the J gene end by 5 bases; junction bases not matched to a gene: 5. Germline values: CDR1 SGHNT, CDR2 YYREEE (reference sequence). Full variable domain (outside the CDR3, taken from reference TRBV5-4 and TRBJ2-7): ETGVTQSPTHLIKTRGQQVTLRCSSQSGHNTVSWYQQALGQGPQFIFQYYREEENGRGNFPPRFSGLQFPNYSSELNVNALELDDSALYLCASSFVGLAGNEQYFGPGTRLTVT.

This chain joins TRBV30 and TRBJ1-1, with D unresolved. CDR1 and CDR2 from the germline V gene are GTSNPN and SVGIG (reference sequence). The CDR3 loop spans 14 amino acids. V lost 4 bases and J 2 bases, leaving 14 bases between the germline ends. The CDR3 region has the DNA TGTGCCTGGAATCCCGCAGGCCGAAACACTGAAGCTTTCTTT. This gives the protein CAWNPAGRNTEAFF.

In its sample, this clone was seen a few times. V gene TRBV7-2 combines with J gene TRBJ2-1; 8 bases are shared with TRBD2. V trimming: 5 bases; J trimming: 4 bases; junction bases outside the gene matches: 7. This CDR3 spans 15 amino acids. The germline CDR1 and CDR2 sequences are SGHTA and FQGNSA. The CDR3 bases are TGTGCCAGCAGCCCCCCCGGGACTAGTTACAATGAGCAGTTCTTC. Amino acids: CASSPPGTSYNEQFF.

Only a few counts were recorded for this clone. CDR3 in amino acids: CASSLAEQTQETQYF. CDR3 DNA: TGTGCCAGCAGCTTGGCCGAGCAGACCCAAGAGACCCAGTACTTC. This chain links TRBV5-4 with TRBJ2-5; D is uncertain. CDR3 length: 15 residues. The V end lost 0 bases, the J end lost 1 base, and 10 bases lay between the germline ends. CDR1 is SGHNT and CDR2 is YYREEE in the germline V gene (reference sequence).

Comment on this clone: Other DNA sequences in this sample translate to the same CDR3. DNA for the CDR3: TGTGCCAGCAGCTTGGACAGGGCCTCCTACGAGCAGTACTTC. It translates to CASSLDRASYEQYF. V is TRBV7-2 and J is TRBJ2-7; TRBD1 matches 8 bases. The length of the CDR3 is 14 residues. The junction had 1 base not matched to a gene; V was cut back by 3 bases and J by 0 bases. CDR1 is SGHTA and CDR2 is FQGNSA in the germline V gene.

This sequence joins TRBV25-1 and TRBJ2-5; 11 bases agree with TRBD2. Germline loops: CDR1 MGHDK, CDR2 SYGVNS. V was pared by 4 bases and J by 5 bases, with 6 bases of the junction left unmatched. The CDR3 spans 15 residues. The CDR3 DNA sequence: TGTGCCAGCAGTGGGATAACTAGCGGGAGCGAGACCCAGTACTTC. Protein: CASSGITSGSETQYF.

The chain uses TRBV19 and TRBJ2-7, with D unresolved. The V end was cut by 5 bases, the J end by 3 bases, with 11 bases between. The germline V gene encodes CDR1 LNHDA and CDR2 SQIVND (reference sequence). CDR3 length: 13 residues. The CDR3 protein is CASSPSRSYEQYF. The CDR3 DNA reads TGTGCCAGTAGTCCCTCGAGAAGCTACGAGCAGTACTTC.

This clone appeared a few times. The rearrangement uses TRBV29-1 and TRBJ2-7; the D gene is possibly TRBD1 (6 bases). CDR1 SQVTM and CDR2 ANQGSEA come from the germline V gene. V dropped 7 bases and J dropped 5 bases, with 15 bases sitting between them. CDR3 length equals 12 residues. The CDR3 sequence: CSASQGVNEQYF. DNA of the CDR3: TGCAGCGCCTCACAGGGAGTCAACGAGCAGTACTTC.

The CDR3 loop is CASSRSVDGELFF. The CDR3 nucleotides read TGTGCCAGCAGCCGCAGTGTCGACGGGGAGCTGTTTTTT. The chain has TRBV4-2 and TRBJ2-2; D not certain. Germline CDR1 LGHNA, CDR2 YNFKEQ. V dropped 4 bases and J dropped 7 bases, with 10 bases sitting between them. This CDR3 is 13 amino acids long.

Regarding this clone: Other DNA sequences in this specimen translate into the identical CDR3. This rearrangement joins TRBV28 to TRBJ1-2; 8 bases match TRBD1. The CDR3 extends over 13 amino acids. Germline-derived CDR1 and CDR2 are MDHEN and SYDVKM. J was trimmed by 3 bases and V by 6 bases; bases with no gene match: 3. In nucleotides, the CDR3 is TGTGCCAGCAGCCCGGGACAGGACTATGGCTACACCTTC. Its protein product is CASSPGQDYGYTF.

V and J are TRBV7-2 and TRBJ2-5; 11 nucleotides match TRBD2. J lost 2 bases, V lost 6 bases, and 5 bases had no gene match. The CDR3 consists of 15 residues. Germline loops: CDR1 SGHTA, CDR2 FQGNSA. CDR3 nucleotides: TGTGCCAGCAGAACGGGACTAGCGGAACAAGAGACCCAGTACTTC. Its protein is CASRTGLAEQETQYF.